The 27 T cell receptor beta chains listed next were all sequenced from one sample in a study of cytomegalovirus exposure and HLA in healthy donors. Primers included in the PCR were 60 Vbeta and 13 Jbeta primers. The method was immunoSEQ multiplex PCR; TCRdb's version includes in-frame clones alone and lacks a portion of them. Of about 130,000 clones in the sample, approximately 80% were seen once. Sequences were obtained from PBMCs. These receptors all stem from a male donor in good health and CMV-seronegative.

The gene calls are TRBV30 and TRBJ2-1; TRBD2 agrees at 8 bases. J lost 6 bases, V lost 2 bases, and 9 bases had no gene match. The germline gives CDR1 GTSNPN, CDR2 SVGIG (reference sequence). The CDR3 length is 15 residues. CDR3 sequence reads: CAWSLSGGSGNEQFF. DNA of the CDR3: TGTGCCTGGAGTTTGAGCGGGGGATCGGGCAATGAGCAGTTCTTC.

V gene TRBV30 combines with J gene TRBJ2-1; no firm D call. The CDR3 sequence is 12 residues long. CDR1 and CDR2 (germline): GTSNPN, SVGIG (reference sequence). V lost 2 bases, J lost 3 bases, and 5 bases lay in between. CDR3: CAWSFIYNEQFF. The DNA of the CDR3 is TGTGCCTGGAGTTTTATCTACAATGAGCAGTTCTTC. Full variable domain (remainder filled in from reference TRBV30 and TRBJ2-1): SQTIHQWPATLVQPVGSPLSLECTVEGTSNPNLYWYRQAAGRGLQLLFYSVGIGQISSEVPQNLSASRPQDRQFILSSKKLLLSDSGFYLCAWSFIYNEQFFGPGTRLTVL.

This chain uses TRBV15 with TRBJ1-2; 7 nucleotides line up with TRBD1. V shed 6 bases, J shed 3 bases, and the junction held 13 bases outside the gene matches. The germline V gene encodes CDR1 LNHNV and CDR2 YYDKDF (reference sequence). This CDR3 has 16 residues. In DNA form, the CDR3 reads TGTGCCACCAGGCCAGATAGGACAGGAGCGGACTATGGCTACACCTTC. Translation: CATRPDRTGADYGYTF.

The rearrangement uses TRBV7-6 and TRBJ1-1; the D gene is possibly TRBD1 (6 bases). Trimming stripped 10 bases from V and 0 bases from J, with 12 bases between. Germline CDR1 and CDR2: SGHVS and FNYEAQ. This CDR3 spans 13 amino acids. The CDR3 spells CATRTAMNTEAFF. DNA for the CDR3: TGTGCCACCCGGACAGCTATGAACACTGAAGCTTTCTTT.

This chain uses TRBV7-8 with TRBJ1-5; D gene ambiguous. V lost 6 bases to trimming and J lost 3 bases, with 24 bases between them. This CDR3 comprises 18 residues. Per the germline V gene, CDR1 is SGHVS and CDR2 is FQNEAQ. CDR3 region: CASSLPATGNSYNQPQHF. In DNA form, the CDR3 reads TGTGCCAGCAGTTTACCCGCCACCGGGAACTCCTACAATCAGCCCCAGCATTTT.

The chain links TRBV15 to TRBJ1-4, with D perhaps matching TRBD1 (5 bases). The CDR3 runs 14 residues. The V gene's germline CDR1 is LNHNV and CDR2 YYDKDF (reference sequence). V was trimmed by 3 bases and J by 2 bases, leaving 7 bases between them. DNA for the CDR3: TGTGCCACCAGCAGGGGGCCGACTAATGAAAAACTGTTTTTT. It encodes CATSRGPTNEKLFF. Using reference TRBV15 and TRBJ1-4 for the parts outside the CDR3, the full variable domain is DAMVIQNPRYQVTQFGKPVTLSCSQTLNHNVMYWYQQKSSQAPKLLFHYYDKDFNNEADTPDNFQSRRPNTSFCFLDIRSPGLGDTAMYLCATSRGPTNEKLFFGSGTQLSVL.

This clone was detected only once. The chain carries TRBV5-4 and TRBJ1-3; 8 positions agree with TRBD1. This CDR3 is 16 amino acids long. With 4 bases clipped from V and 0 bases from J, the junction kept 6 bases outside the gene matches. CDR1 is SGHNT and CDR2 is YYREEE in the germline V gene (reference sequence). The CDR3 nucleotides are TGTGCCAGCAGCATAGGACAGGGAGGCTCTGGAAACACCATATATTTT. As protein: CASSIGQGGSGNTIYF. The whole variable domain, remainder taken from reference TRBV5-4 and TRBJ1-3, is ETGVTQSPTHLIKTRGQQVTLRCSSQSGHNTVSWYQQALGQGPQFIFQYYREEENGRGNFPPRFSGLQFPNYSSELNVNALELDDSALYLCASSIGQGGSGNTIYFGEGSWLTVV.

The gene calls are TRBV10-3 and TRBJ1-1; 9 nucleotides match TRBD1. The CDR3 contains 15 residues. The V gene end was trimmed by 5 bases and the J gene end by 2 bases; junction bases not matched to a gene: 6. Per germline, CDR1 ENHRY and CDR2 SYGVKD. The CDR3 sequence is CAISSGTGTNTEAFF. The CDR3 coding sequence is TGTGCCATCAGTTCCGGGACAGGGACCAACACTGAAGCTTTCTTT.

This chain joins TRBV27 and TRBJ2-6; 10 bases are shared with TRBD1. The CDR3 has 17 amino acids. V lost 6 bases and J lost 2; bases outside the gene matches: 7. CDR1 is MNHEY and CDR2 is SMNVEV in the germline V gene (reference sequence). The CDR3 loop reads CASSTGQGKPGANVLTF. The CDR3 coding sequence is TGTGCCAGCAGCACGGGACAGGGGAAACCTGGGGCCAACGTCCTGACTTTC.

About this clone itself: A read error may produce the germline difference seen at one junction end. The CDR3, as DNA: TGTTCCAGCAGCTTCCTGACAGGCATGAACACTGAAGCTTTCTTT. Translated: CSSSFLTGMNTEAFF. The chain is built from TRBV7-9 and TRBJ1-1; possibly TRBD1 for D (6 bases). Germline values: CDR1 SEHNR, CDR2 FQNEAQ (reference sequence). This CDR3 region has 15 residues.

The rearrangement uses TRBV11-2 and TRBJ2-1; unclear D gene. Trimming removed 3 bases at V and 0 bases at J, with 3 bases between. From germline, CDR1 is SGHAT and CDR2 FQNNGV. CDR3 size: 13 residues. As DNA, the CDR3 is TGTGCCAGCAGCTTGAGCTCCTACAATGAGCAGTTCTTC. Translated: CASSLSSYNEQFF.

The chain couples TRBV6-1 to TRBJ1-1; D uncertain. The germline V gene encodes CDR1 MNHNS and CDR2 SASEGT. V was cut by 4 bases and J by 1 base, with 13 bases left in between. This CDR3 is built from 15 residues. The CDR3 nucleotides are TGTGCCAGCAGTGCGCGGAAACTTGCGAACACTGAAGCTTTCTTT. This sequence encodes CASSARKLANTEAFF.

CDR3: CAGRTGVSYNSPLHF. DNA of the CDR3: TGTGCCGGAAGAACAGGGGTTTCCTATAATTCACCCCTCCACTTT. This chain uses TRBV7-2 with TRBJ1-6, with 7 bases lining up with TRBD1. Germline loops: CDR1 SGHTA, CDR2 FQGNSA. With 11 bases clipped from V and 1 base from J, the junction kept 8 bases outside the gene matches. The length of the CDR3 is 15 residues.

Comment on this clone: One junction end does not reproduce the germline sequence, and a read error may be involved. The gene calls are TRBV6-5 and TRBJ2-6; D is possibly TRBD1 (5 bases). CDR1 MNHEY and CDR2 SVGAGI come from the germline V gene. CDR3 length: 14 amino acids. The CDR3 loop is CASSSVTGANGLTF. The CDR3, as DNA: TGTGCCAGCAGTTCCGTTACTGGGGCCAACGGCCTGACTTTC.

The table lists this clone with a count of one. The J gene is TRBJ2-2, the V gene TRBV28; possible D gene TRBD2, 7 bases. Germline lookup yields CDR1 MDHEN and CDR2 SYDVKM. The CDR3 length is 16 residues. V was clipped by 1 base and J by 4 bases, with 13 bases between them. The CDR3 bases are TGTGCCAGCAGTTTATCCCAGGGGAGGGGCACCGGGGAGCTGTTTTTT. Its protein product is CASSLSQGRGTGELFF.

A single count supports this clone. V usage is TRBV9 and J usage is TRBJ1-3; 8 nucleotides line up with TRBD1. The CDR3 contains 17 residues. Trimming at V came to 0 bases and at J to 4 bases, leaving 9 bases not matched to a gene. CDR1 is SGDLS and CDR2 is YYNGEE in the germline V gene. For the CDR3, the DNA is TGTGCCAGCAGCGTAGGGACAGGGAGTACTTCAGGAAACACCATATATTTT. Residues: CASSVGTGSTSGNTIYF.

A word on this clone: At one end the junction does not follow the germline gene, possibly because of a read error. The chain uses TRBV5-1 and TRBJ2-1; 9 bases align to TRBD1. Germline CDR1 and CDR2: SGHRS and YFSETQ. The CDR3 sequence is 15 residues long. CDR3 sequence reads: CASTLGQGSYNEQFF. The CDR3 coding sequence is TGCGCCAGCACCTTGGGACAGGGCTCCTACAATGAGCAGTTCTTC.

V is TRBV28 and J is TRBJ2-1, with a possible D match to TRBD1 (5 bases). The germline CDR1 and CDR2 sequences are MDHEN and SYDVKM. The CDR3 extends over 12 amino acids. Deletions cut 2 bases from V and 15 bases from J, with 14 bases between. CDR3 DNA: TGTGCCAGCAGTTTAGGAAGGGGTTGGCGGTTCTTC. Translating gives CASSLGRGWRFF.

The chain carries TRBV6-1 and TRBJ2-3; tentative D call: TRBD2 (6 bases). CDR3 length: 14 amino acids. In germline, CDR1 is MNHNS, CDR2 SASEGT. V was clipped by 6 bases and J by 0 bases, with 10 bases between them. In DNA, the CDR3 is TGTGCCAGCAGGCGGGGCACCAGCACAGATACGCAGTATTTT. This encodes CASRRGTSTDTQYF.

V gene TRBV4-3 combines with J gene TRBJ1-1; D uncertain. Looked up from germline, CDR1 is LGHNA and CDR2 is YSLEER. Trimming left V 1 base short and J 3 bases short, with 21 bases between. The CDR3 spans 18 residues. CDR3 sequence reads: CASSQGLQTIDVYTEAFF. CDR3 coding DNA: TGCGCCAGCAGCCAAGGTTTACAGACCATAGATGTGTACACTGAAGCTTTCTTT.

This chain uses TRBV7-9 with TRBJ1-3; 7 nucleotides align to TRBD1. The CDR3 has 16 amino acids. The ends lost 5 bases at V and 4 bases at J; junction bases unmatched: 11. Per germline, CDR1 SEHNR and CDR2 FQNEAQ (reference sequence). CDR3 in amino acids: CASSPQGMRRGNTIYF. DNA of the CDR3: TGTGCCAGCAGCCCACAGGGGATGCGGAGGGGAAACACCATATATTTT.

This clone has a single count. This chain connects TRBV7-3 to TRBJ2-3; 8 bases agree with TRBD1. From germline, CDR1 is SGHTA and CDR2 FQGTGA. CDR3 length: 18 amino acids. The junction had 12 bases not matched to a gene; V was cut back by 1 base and J by 3 bases. DNA for the CDR3: TGTGCCAGCAGCTTAAAGGCAGGGGGCTACCGAAGTACAGATACGCAGTATTTT. Its protein product is CASSLKAGGYRSTDTQYF. The full variable domain, its missing parts supplied by reference TRBV7-3 and TRBJ2-3, is GAGVSQTPSNKVTEKGKYVELRCDPISGHTALYWYRQSLGQGPEFLIYFQGTGAADDSGLPNDRFFAVRPEGSVSTLKIQRTERGDSAVYLCASSLKAGGYRSTDTQYFGPGTRLTVL.

The rearrangement links TRBV19 to TRBJ1-4; a weak D match, TRBD1 (6 bases). The CDR3 contains 14 residues. Trimming shortened V by 6 bases and J by 0 bases, and 8 bases separated the two germline ends. Germline V gene lookup returns CDR1 LNHDA and CDR2 SQIVND (reference sequence). CDR3 in DNA: TGTGCCAGTAGGGACAGTACAACTAATGAAAAACTGTTTTTT. Translation: CASRDSTTNEKLFF.

This clone was recorded a few times. This rearrangement joins TRBV27 to TRBJ2-7; TRBD2 is a possible D gene (7 bases). V was clipped by 5 bases and J by 5 bases, with 16 bases between them. The germline CDR1 and CDR2 sequences are MNHEY and SMNVEV (reference sequence). This CDR3 spans 14 amino acids. CDR3 sequence reads: CASSPSPGGHEQYF. The CDR3 DNA follows: TGTGCCAGCAGTCCCTCCCCGGGGGGCCACGAGCAGTACTTC.

This chain joins TRBV9 and TRBJ2-1; D remains unclear. Trimming cost V 2 bases and J 0 bases, with 9 bases left between them. The CDR3 runs to 15 residues. Germline CDR1 reads SGDLS; CDR2 reads YYNGEE. This CDR3 reads CASSVAASSYNEQFF. The CDR3 coding sequence is TGTGCCAGCAGCGTCGCGGCGAGCTCCTACAATGAGCAGTTCTTC.

This clone showed up just once. J is TRBJ1-1 and V is TRBV25-1, with a possible D match to TRBD1 (6 bases). The V and J ends lost 0 bases and 5 bases respectively, with 13 bases between them. In germline, CDR1 is MGHDK, CDR2 SYGVNS. The CDR3 has 15 amino acids. CDR3 DNA: TGTGCCAGCAGTGAATACTCAGGGGCGAGGACTGAAGCTTTCTTT. Encoded protein: CASSEYSGARTEAFF.

This rearrangement joins TRBV11-2 to TRBJ2-2, with TRBD1 matching over 8 bases. The CDR3 length is 14 residues. Germline V CDR1 and CDR2: SGHAT, FQNNGV. V lost 5 bases to trimming and J lost 4 bases; unmatched junction nucleotides: 3. The CDR3, as DNA: TGTGCCAGCAGCCTAACAGGGGGCACCGGGGAGCTGTTTTTT. This encodes CASSLTGGTGELFF.